The following is a TCR beta chain sequence with its context. Profiled with immunoSEQ multiplex PCR; TCRdb holds only in-frame clones, not every one. Of some 99,000 clones listed, approximately 84% were seen once; the top ten hold approximately 7%. Trimming cost V 5 bases and J 3 bases; bases outside gene matches: 8. The CDR3 extends over 17 amino acids. Per germline, CDR1 SNHLY and CDR2 FYNNEI. This specimen comes from a study of blood T cell repertoires in COVID-19. Study-level information: Acute-phase and convalescent COVID-19 samples originated in the United States, Italy and Spain. The analysed material was cDNA or gDNA that came from T cells, B-cell-depleted T cells, or PBMCs.

The sequenced material came from peripheral blood. The chain joins TRBV2 to TRBJ2-5; 14 bases are shared with TRBD2. The receptor was isolated from a woman aged 50 to 60 with acute or convalescent COVID-19. This chain's CDR3 is CASSRLAGGHREETQYF. The CDR3 nucleotides are TGTGCCAGCAGTCGACTAGCGGGGGGGCATAGGGAAGAGACCCAGTACTTC.